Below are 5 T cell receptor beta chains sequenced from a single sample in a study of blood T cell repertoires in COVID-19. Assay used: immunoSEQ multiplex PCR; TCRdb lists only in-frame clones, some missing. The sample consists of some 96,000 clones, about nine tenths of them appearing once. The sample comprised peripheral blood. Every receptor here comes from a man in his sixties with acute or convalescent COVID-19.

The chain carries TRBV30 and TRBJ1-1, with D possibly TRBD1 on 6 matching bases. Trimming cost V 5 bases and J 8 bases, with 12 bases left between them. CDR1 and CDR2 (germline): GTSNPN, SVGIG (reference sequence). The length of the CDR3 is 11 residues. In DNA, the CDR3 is TGTGCCTGGTCTAACAGGGTGGAAGCTTTCTTT. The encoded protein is CAWSNRVEAFF. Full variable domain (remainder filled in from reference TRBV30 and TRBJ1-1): SQTIHQWPATLVQPVGSPLSLECTVEGTSNPNLYWYRQAAGRGLQLLFYSVGIGQISSEVPQNLSASRPQDRQFILSSKKLLLSDSGFYLCAWSNRVEAFFGQGTRLTVV.

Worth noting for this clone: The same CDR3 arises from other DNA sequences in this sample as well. The CDR3 here is CASSLQGDTEAFF. CDR3 DNA sequence: TGCGCCAGCAGCTTACAGGGGGACACTGAAGCTTTCTTT. The V call is TRBV5-1, the J call TRBJ1-1; 8 nucleotides align to TRBD1. Trimming removed 2 bases from V and 3 bases from J; junction bases left unmatched: 0. The CDR3 sequence is 13 residues long. Germline lookup yields CDR1 SGHRS and CDR2 YFSETQ.

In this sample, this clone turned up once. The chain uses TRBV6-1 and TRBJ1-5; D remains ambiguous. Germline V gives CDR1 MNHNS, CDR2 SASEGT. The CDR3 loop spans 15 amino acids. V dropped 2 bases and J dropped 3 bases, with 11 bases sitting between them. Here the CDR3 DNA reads TGTGCCAGCAGTGAATTGAGAACCTACAATCAGCCCCAGCATTTT. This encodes CASSELRTYNQPQHF.

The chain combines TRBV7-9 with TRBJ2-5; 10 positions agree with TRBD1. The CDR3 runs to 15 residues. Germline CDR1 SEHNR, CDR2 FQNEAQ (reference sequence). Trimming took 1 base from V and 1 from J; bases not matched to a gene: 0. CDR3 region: CASSLGTGGQETQYF. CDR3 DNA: TGTGCCAGCAGCTTAGGGACAGGGGGCCAAGAGACCCAGTACTTC.

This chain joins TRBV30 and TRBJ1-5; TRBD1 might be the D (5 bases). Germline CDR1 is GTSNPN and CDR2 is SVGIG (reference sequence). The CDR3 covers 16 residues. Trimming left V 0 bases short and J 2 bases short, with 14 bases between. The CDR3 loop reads CAWSVGAPGGNQPQHF. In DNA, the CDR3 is TGTGCCTGGAGTGTAGGGGCGCCGGGTGGCAATCAGCCCCAGCATTTT.